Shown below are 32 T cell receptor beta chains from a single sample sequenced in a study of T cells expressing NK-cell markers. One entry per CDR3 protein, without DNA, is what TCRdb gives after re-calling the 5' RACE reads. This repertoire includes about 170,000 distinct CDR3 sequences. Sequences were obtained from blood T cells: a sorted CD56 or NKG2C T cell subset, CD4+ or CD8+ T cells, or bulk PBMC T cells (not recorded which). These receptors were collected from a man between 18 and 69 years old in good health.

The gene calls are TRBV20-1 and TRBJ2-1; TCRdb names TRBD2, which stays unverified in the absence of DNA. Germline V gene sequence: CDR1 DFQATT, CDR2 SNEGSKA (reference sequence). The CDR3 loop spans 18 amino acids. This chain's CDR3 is CSARAWLAGGTSYNEQFF.

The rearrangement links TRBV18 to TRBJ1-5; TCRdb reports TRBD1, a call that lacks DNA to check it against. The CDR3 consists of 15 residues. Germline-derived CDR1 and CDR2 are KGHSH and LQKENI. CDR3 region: CASSAGGQGVQPQHF.

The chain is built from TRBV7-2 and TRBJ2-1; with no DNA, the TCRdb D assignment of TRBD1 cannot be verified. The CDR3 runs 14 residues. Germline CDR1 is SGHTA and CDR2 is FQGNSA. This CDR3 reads CASSPSGGLHEQFF.

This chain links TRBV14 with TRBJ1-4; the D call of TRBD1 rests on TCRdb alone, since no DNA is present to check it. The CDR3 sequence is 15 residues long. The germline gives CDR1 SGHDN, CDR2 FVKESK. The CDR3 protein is CASSPHRGRVEKLFF.

CDR3 region: CASSTASNYGYTF. This chain joins TRBV7-2 and TRBJ1-2. Germline-derived CDR1 and CDR2 are SGHTA and FQGNSA. This CDR3 is 13 amino acids long.

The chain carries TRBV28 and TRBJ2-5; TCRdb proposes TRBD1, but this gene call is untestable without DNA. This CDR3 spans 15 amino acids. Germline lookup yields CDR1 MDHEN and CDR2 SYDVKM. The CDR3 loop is CASSVFRDSQETQYF.

CDR3 protein: CASSQAGEGNSPLHF. The V and J genes are TRBV4-2 and TRBJ1-6. The germline CDR1 and CDR2 sequences are LGHNA and YNFKEQ. This CDR3 spans 15 amino acids.

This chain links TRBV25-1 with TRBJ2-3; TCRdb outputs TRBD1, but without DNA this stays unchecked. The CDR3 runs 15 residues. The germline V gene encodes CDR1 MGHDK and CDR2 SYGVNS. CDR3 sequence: CASSEWGRTTDTQYF. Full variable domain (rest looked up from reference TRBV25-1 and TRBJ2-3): EADIYQTPRYLVIGTGKKITLECSQTMGHDKMYWYQQDPGMELHLIHYSYGVNSTEKGDLSSESTVSRIRTEHFPLTLESARPSHTSQYLCASSEWGRTTDTQYFGPGTRLTVL.

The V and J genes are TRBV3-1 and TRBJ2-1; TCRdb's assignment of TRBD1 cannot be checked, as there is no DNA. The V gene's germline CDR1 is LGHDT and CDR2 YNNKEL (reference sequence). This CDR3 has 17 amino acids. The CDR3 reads CASSPRTGTGGYDEQFF.

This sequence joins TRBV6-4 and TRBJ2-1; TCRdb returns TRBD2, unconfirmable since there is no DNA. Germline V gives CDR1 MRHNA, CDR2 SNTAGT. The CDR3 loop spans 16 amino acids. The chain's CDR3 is CASSPSAGGSADEQFF.

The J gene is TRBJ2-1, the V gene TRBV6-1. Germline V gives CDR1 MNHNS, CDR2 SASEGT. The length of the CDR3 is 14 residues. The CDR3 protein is CASSPKSTYNEQFF.

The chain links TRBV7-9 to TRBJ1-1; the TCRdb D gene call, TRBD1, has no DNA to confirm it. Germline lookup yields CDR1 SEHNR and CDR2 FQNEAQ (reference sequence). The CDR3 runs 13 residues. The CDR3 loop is CASSRGLAGEAFF.

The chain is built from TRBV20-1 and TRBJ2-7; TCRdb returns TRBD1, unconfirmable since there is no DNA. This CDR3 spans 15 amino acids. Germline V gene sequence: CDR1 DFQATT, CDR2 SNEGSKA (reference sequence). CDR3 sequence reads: CSARAADRDFYEQYF.

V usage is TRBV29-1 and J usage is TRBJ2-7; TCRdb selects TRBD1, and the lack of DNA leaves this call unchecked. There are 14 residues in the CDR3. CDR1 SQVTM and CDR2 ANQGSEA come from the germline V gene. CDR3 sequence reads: CSEIGGTNSYEQYF.

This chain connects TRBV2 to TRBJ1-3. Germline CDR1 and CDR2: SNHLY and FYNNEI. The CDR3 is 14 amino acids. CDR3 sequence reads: CASRGGASGNTIYF.

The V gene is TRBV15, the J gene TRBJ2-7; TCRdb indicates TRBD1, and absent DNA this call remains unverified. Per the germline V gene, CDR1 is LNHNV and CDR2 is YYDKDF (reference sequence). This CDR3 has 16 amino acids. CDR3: CATSRERTGLSYEQYF.

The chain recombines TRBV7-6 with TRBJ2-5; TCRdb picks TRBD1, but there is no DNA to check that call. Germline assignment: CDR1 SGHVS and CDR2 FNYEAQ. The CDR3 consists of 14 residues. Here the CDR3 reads CASSLTGTRETQYF.

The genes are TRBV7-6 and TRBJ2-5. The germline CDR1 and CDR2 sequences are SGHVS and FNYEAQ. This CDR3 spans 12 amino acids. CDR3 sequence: CASSLLSETQYF. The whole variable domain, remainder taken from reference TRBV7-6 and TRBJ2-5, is GAGVSQSPRYKVTKRGQDVALRCDPISGHVSLYWYRQALGQGPEFLTYFNYEAQQDKSGLPNDRFSAERPEGSISTLTIQRTEQRDSAMYRCASSLLSETQYFGPGTRLLVL.

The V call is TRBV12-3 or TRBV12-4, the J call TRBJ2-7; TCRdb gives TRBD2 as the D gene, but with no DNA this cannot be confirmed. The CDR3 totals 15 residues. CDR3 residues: CASRYTSGGFYEQYF.

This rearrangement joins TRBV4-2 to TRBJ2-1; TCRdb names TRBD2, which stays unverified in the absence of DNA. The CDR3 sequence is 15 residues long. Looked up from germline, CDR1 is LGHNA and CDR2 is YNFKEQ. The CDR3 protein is CASSPGLAPYNEQFF.

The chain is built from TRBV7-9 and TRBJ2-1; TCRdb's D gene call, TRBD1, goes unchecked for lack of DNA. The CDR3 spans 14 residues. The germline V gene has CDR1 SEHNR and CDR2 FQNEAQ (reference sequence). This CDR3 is CASSFDSYYNEQFF.

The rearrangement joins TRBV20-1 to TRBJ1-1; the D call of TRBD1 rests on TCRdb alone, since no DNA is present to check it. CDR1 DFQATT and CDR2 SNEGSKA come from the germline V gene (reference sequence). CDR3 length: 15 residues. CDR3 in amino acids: CSAGTGVRWNTEAFF.

The CDR3 here is CASSPRQVQETQYF. The chain recombines TRBV19 with TRBJ2-5; TCRdb's D call, TRBD1, is unchecked because there is no DNA. Germline-derived CDR1 and CDR2 are LNHDA and SQIVND (reference sequence). The CDR3 spans 14 residues.

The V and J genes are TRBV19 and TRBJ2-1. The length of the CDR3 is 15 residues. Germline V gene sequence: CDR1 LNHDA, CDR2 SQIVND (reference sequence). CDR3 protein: CASSPALVGSVEQFF.

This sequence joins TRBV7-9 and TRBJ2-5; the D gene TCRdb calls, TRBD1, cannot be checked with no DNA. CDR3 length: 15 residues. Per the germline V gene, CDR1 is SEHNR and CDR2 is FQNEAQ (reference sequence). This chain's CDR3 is CASSLGYRGEETQYF.

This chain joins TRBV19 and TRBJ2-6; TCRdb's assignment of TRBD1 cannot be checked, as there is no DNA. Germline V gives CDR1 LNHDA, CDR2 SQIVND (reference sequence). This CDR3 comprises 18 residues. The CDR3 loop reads CASSPYLDREAGANVLTF.

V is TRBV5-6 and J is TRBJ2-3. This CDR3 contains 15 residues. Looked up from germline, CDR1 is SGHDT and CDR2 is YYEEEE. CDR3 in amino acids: CASSLAGGWTDTQYF.

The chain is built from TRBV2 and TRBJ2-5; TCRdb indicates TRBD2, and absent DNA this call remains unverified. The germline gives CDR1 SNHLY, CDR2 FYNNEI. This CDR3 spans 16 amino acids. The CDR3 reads CASSGASGGLGETQYF.

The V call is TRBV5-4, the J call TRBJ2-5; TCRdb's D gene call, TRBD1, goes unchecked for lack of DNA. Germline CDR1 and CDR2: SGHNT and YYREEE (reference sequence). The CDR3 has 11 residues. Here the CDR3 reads CASGGTETQYF.

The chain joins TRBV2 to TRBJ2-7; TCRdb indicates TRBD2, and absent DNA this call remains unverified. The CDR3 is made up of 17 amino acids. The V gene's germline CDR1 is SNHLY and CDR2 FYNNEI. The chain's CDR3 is CASSGDTVEGTNYEQYF.

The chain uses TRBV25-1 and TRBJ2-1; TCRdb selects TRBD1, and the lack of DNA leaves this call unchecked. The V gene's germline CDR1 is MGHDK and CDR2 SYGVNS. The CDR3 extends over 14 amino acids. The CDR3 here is CASSETGVYNEQFF.

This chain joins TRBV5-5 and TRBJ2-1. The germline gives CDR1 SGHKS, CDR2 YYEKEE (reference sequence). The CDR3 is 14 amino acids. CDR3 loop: CASSSSIFDNEQFF.